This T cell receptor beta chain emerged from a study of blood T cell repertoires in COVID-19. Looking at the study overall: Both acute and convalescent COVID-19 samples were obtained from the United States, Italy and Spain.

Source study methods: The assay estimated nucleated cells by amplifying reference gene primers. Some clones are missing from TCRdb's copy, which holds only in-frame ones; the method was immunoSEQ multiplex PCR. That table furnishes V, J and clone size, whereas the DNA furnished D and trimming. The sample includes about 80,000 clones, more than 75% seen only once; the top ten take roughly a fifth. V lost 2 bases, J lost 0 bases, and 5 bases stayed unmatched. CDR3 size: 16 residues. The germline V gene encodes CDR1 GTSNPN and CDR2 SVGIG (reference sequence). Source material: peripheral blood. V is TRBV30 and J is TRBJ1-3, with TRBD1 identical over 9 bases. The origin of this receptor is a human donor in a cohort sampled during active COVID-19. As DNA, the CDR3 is TGTGCCTGGAGTCAACCGGGACAGGGCTCTGGAAACACCATATATTTT. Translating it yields CAWSQPGQGSGNTIYF.